Described below is a single T cell receptor (beta chain) sequence and its context. Membership in each cohort depended on participant-reported clinical history. For recovered donors of Cohort 3, there were two negative PCRs, clearance, or symptom resolution. Measured with immunoSEQ multiplex PCR; TCRdb has only the in-frame clones, and not every one. The sample contains fewer than 250,000 clones, around 80% of which appear only once. This entry comes from a study of blood T cell repertoires in COVID-19. About the study: The study drew acute and convalescent COVID-19 samples from the United States, Italy and Spain. Nucleic acid was either cDNA or gDNA, and it came from T cells, B-cell-depleted T cells, or PBMCs.

Germline lookup yields CDR1 ENHRY and CDR2 SYGVKD. The CDR3 has 15 amino acids. V was shortened by 0 bases and J by 7 bases, with 15 bases between the two germline ends. Sequencing input: PBMCs or T cells enriched from blood (not recorded which). This TCR derives from a man between 60 and 70 years old who had recovered from COVID-19. V gene TRBV10-3 combines with J gene TRBJ1-2; D is uncertain. The CDR3 loop is CAISESFGLDFGYTF. CDR3 bases: TGTGCCATCAGTGAGTCGTTTGGCCTCGACTTTGGCTACACCTTC.